Listed below are T cell receptor beta chains from one sample, sequenced in a study of STAT3 mutations in large granular lymphocyte leukemia. The table came from immunoSEQ multiplex PCR; TCRdb's copy has only in-frame clones and leaves some out. Counted here are more than 10,000 clones, about 85% occurring once; the ten biggest clones make up under 65%. Sequences were obtained from peripheral blood mononuclear cells. The origin of the receptors is a man aged 55 to 70 with T-cell large granular lymphocyte leukemia. Some clones in this sample may be carry-over from other donors' samples. The CDR3 runs from the conserved cysteine through the conserved F or W. The D gene is left open where the match is weak. The size of a clone is reported for some rows only, either as once, few or many, or as a class for expanded clones.

NA,TRBJ2-1,TRBV7-2,NA,CASSLVPAYNEQFF,TGTGCCAGCAGCTTAGTCCCCGCCTACAATGAGCAGTTCTTC
NA,TRBJ2-3,TRBV20-1,NA,CSAAQGDTQYF,TGCAGTGCTGCCCAGGGGGATACGCAGTATTTT
NA,TRBJ1-1,TRBV20-1,NA,CSALTRGWAFF,TGCAGTGCTTTAACTCGGGGATGGGCTTTCTTT
few,TRBJ2-6,TRBV12-5,TRBD1,CASARDSFSGANVLTF,TGTGCTAGTGCCCGGGACAGTTTCTCTGGGGCCAACGTCCTGACTTTC
NA,TRBJ2-7,TRBV5-4,TRBD2,CASSPGGGADEQYF,TGTGCCAGCAGCCCGGGGGGAGGGGCCGACGAGCAGTACTTC
once,TRBJ2-1,TRBV6-5,NA,CASSYRDSFNEQFF,TGTGCCAGCAGTTACAGAGACTCATTCAATGAGCAGTTCTTC
NA,TRBJ2-7,TRBV18,TRBD2,CASSPKLAGGNEQYF,TGTGCCAGCTCACCCAAACTAGCGGGAGGAAACGAGCAGTACTTC
NA,TRBJ2-2,TRBV5-8,TRBD1,CASSLVGTGSPGELFF,TGTGCCAGCAGCTTGGTCGGGACAGGGTCCCCCGGGGAGCTGTTTTTT
NA,TRBJ2-5,TRBV5-1,NA,CASSLGSGQETQYF,TGCGCCAGCAGCTTGGGTTCGGGGCAAGAGACCCAGTACTTC
NA,TRBJ1-5,TRBV2,NA,CASSETVYSNQPQHF,TGTGCCAGCAGTGAAACCGTTTATAGCAATCAGCCCCAGCATTTT
NA,TRBJ1-5,TRBV18,TRBD1,CASSPDRGSYQPQHF,TGTGCCAGCTCACCAGACAGGGGATCCTATCAGCCCCAGCATTTT
once,TRBJ2-2,TRBV6-1,TRBD2,CASRRAGDTGELFF,TGTGCCAGCAGACGAGCGGGAGACACCGGGGAGCTGTTTTTT
once,TRBJ1-4,TRBV30,NA,CAWSPAPGAEKLFF,TGTGCCTGGAGCCCGGCCCCGGGCGCTGAAAAACTGTTTTTT
few,TRBJ1-1,TRBV7-9,TRBD1,CASRTQGDTEAFF,TGTGCCAGCAGGACACAGGGGGACACTGAAGCTTTCTTT
NA,TRBJ1-2,TRBV14,NA,CASSQVVGVIYGYTF,TGTGCCAGCAGCCAAGTAGTGGGGGTGATCTATGGCTACACCTTC
NA,TRBJ1-6,TRBV5-4,NA,CASSLAGENSPLHF,TGTGCCAGCAGCTTGGCGGGGGAAAATTCACCCCTCCACTTT
NA,TRBJ2-3,TRBV19,TRBD2,CASSMGLADTDTQYF,TGTGCCAGTAGTATGGGACTAGCGGACACAGATACGCAGTATTTT
NA,TRBJ1-3,TRBV7-9,TRBD1,CASRTGQDTIYF,TGTGCCAGCAGGACAGGGCAGGACACCATATATTTT
NA,TRBJ1-6,TRBV18,NA,CASSPADNSPLHF,TGTGCCAGCTCGCCTGCGGATAATTCACCCCTCCACTTT
NA,TRBJ2-3,TRBV5-4,TRBD1,CASSSDRGWGTDTQYF,TGTGCCAGCAGCTCCGACAGGGGCTGGGGCACAGATACGCAGTATTTT
NA,TRBJ1-1,TRBV7-8,TRBD1,CASSPLTGESTEAFF,TGTGCCAGCAGCCCTTTGACAGGGGAGAGCACTGAAGCTTTCTTT
NA,TRBJ1-5,TRBV18,TRBD1,CASSPQGAMAQHF,TGTGCCAGCTCACCACAGGGGGCAATGGCCCAGCATTTT
NA,TRBJ1-5,TRBV7-8,NA,CASSLAGLNQPQHF,TGTGCCAGCAGCTTAGCTGGGCTGAATCAGCCCCAGCATTTT
once,TRBJ2-6,TRBV6-1,TRBD1,CASSPGGTGANVLTF,TGTGCCAGCAGTCCAGGGGGTACAGGGGCCAACGTCCTGACTTTC
NA,TRBJ1-5,TRBV7-2,TRBD1,CASSSVQGIGNNQPQHF,TGTGCCAGCAGCTCAGTACAGGGGATCGGGAACAATCAGCCCCAGCATTTT
NA,TRBJ2-1,TRBV5-4,TRBD1,CASRSGQSSYNEQFF,TGTGCCAGCAGATCGGGACAGAGCTCCTACAATGAGCAGTTCTTC
NA,TRBJ1-2,TRBV28,NA,CASSLGWSGYTF,TGTGCCAGCAGTTTAGGGTGGTCGGGCTACACCTTC
NA,TRBJ1-1,TRBV25-1,TRBD1,CASSETRWQGDTEAFF,TGTGCCAGCAGCGAAACCCGGTGGCAGGGGGACACTGAAGCTTTCTTT
once,TRBJ2-2,TRBV5-1,NA,CASSLASGAGTGELFF,TGCGCCAGCAGCTTGGCTTCGGGGGCGGGGACCGGGGAGCTGTTTTTT
NA,TRBJ1-4,TRBV11-2,NA,CASSLEQGRVAPGSEKLFF,TGTGCCAGCAGCTTAGAGCAGGGGAGGGTAGCCCCGGGAAGTGAAAAACTGTTTTTT
once,TRBJ2-7,TRBV2,NA,CASSEADYEQYF,TGTGCCAGCAGTGAAGCTGACTACGAGCAGTACTTC
NA,TRBJ2-3,TRBV10-3,NA,CAIRTGPGVSDTQYF,TGTGCCATCAGAACGGGACCGGGAGTGTCAGATACGCAGTATTTT
NA,TRBJ2-2,TRBV18,NA,CASSPRAGANTGELFF,TGTGCCAGCTCACCACGGGCAGGGGCGAACACCGGGGAGCTGTTTTTT
NA,TRBJ1-4,TRBV29-1,TRBD1,CSAKQGTTTNEKLFF,TGCAGCGCCAAACAGGGGACCACAACTAATGAAAAACTGTTTTTT
NA,TRBJ1-5,TRBV5-1,TRBD1,CASSLEGGGQPQHF,TGCGCCAGCAGCTTGGAAGGGGGCGGTCAGCCCCAGCATTTT
once,TRBJ2-1,TRBV18,TRBD2,CASSPTRPQRESKRNEQFF,TGTGCCAGCTCACCAACCCGACCCCAGCGGGAGTCAAAGCGGAATGAGCAGTTCTTC
NA,TRBJ1-2,TRBV5-4,TRBD1,CASSLDAQGAGGYTF,TGTGCCAGCAGCTTGGATGCACAGGGGGCGGGCGGCTACACCTTC
NA,TRBJ1-2,TRBV9,NA,CASSVGPSYGYTF,TGTGCCAGCAGCGTAGGTCCCAGCTATGGCTACACCTTC
NA,TRBJ1-2,TRBV5-1,NA,CASSLDGRSGYTF,TGCGCCAGCAGCTTGGACGGGCGCTCTGGCTACACCTTC
NA,TRBJ1-3,TRBV12-5,NA,CASGWNSGNTIYF,TGTGCTAGTGGCTGGAACTCTGGAAACACCATATATTTT
few,TRBJ2-1,TRBV6-6,NA,CASRIYNEQFF,TGTGCCAGCAGGATTTACAATGAGCAGTTCTTC
NA,TRBJ2-5,TRBV7-9,NA,CASRVWDGHQETQYF,TGTGCCAGCAGGGTCTGGGACGGACACCAAGAGACCCAGTACTTC
NA,TRBJ1-1,TRBV19,NA,CASRIRGTEAFF,TGTGCCAGTAGGATTCGGGGAACTGAAGCTTTCTTT
once,TRBJ2-2,TRBV10-3,NA,CATSETGELFF,TGTGCCACCAGCGAAACCGGGGAGCTGTTTTTT
NA,TRBJ2-7,TRBV5-5,NA,CASSWTGTKAEYF,TGTGCCAGCAGCTGGACCGGGACAAAAGCCGAGTACTTC
few,TRBJ1-1,TRBV29-1,NA,CSVLGSEAFF,TGCAGCGTTCTGGGTTCTGAAGCTTTCTTT
NA,TRBJ1-5,TRBV28,NA,CASGLLGYQPQHF,TGTGCCAGCGGGCTCCTGGGTTATCAGCCCCAGCATTTT
NA,TRBJ1-3,TRBV4-1,NA,CASSQDFKGNTIYF,TGCGCCAGCAGCCAAGATTTTAAGGGAAACACCATATATTTT
NA,TRBJ2-7,TRBV28,NA,CASSLLAPQRRSSYEQYF,TGTGCCAGCAGTTTATTGGCTCCTCAGCGTAGGAGCTCCTACGAGCAGTACTTC
NA,TRBJ2-5,TRBV15,TRBD1,CATSGGSPGGYETQYF,TGTGCCACCAGCGGAGGATCCCCAGGGGGCTACGAGACCCAGTACTTC
once,TRBJ2-2,TRBV7-9,NA,CALNTGRASNTGELFF,TGTGCCCTAAACACAGGGCGGGCCTCGAACACCGGGGAGCTGTTTTTT
once,TRBJ2-3,TRBV6-1,NA,CASSESDTQYF,TGTGCCAGCAGTGAGTCAGATACGCAGTATTTT
NA,TRBJ1-2,TRBV5-6,NA,CASSFFHGTVYGYTF,TGTGCCAGCAGCTTCTTCCACGGGACTGTGTATGGCTACACCTTC
NA,TRBJ2-1,TRBV5-4,NA,CASSRPMLGRGRNEQFF,TGTGCCAGCAGCCGGCCCATGCTGGGACGAGGGCGGAATGAGCAGTTCTTC
once,TRBJ2-3,TRBV7-9,NA,CASSLGSISTDTQYF,TGTGCCAGCAGCTTAGGGTCTATCAGCACAGATACGCAGTATTTT
NA,TRBJ2-7,TRBV2,NA,CASSESGQYF,TGTGCCAGCAGTGAATCCGGACAGTACTTC
once,TRBJ2-7,TRBV14,NA,CASSQDISPGYSYEQYF,TGTGCCAGCAGCCAAGATATTTCCCCGGGTTACTCCTACGAGCAGTACTTC